The subject of this entry is one T cell receptor beta chain. Unmatched junction bases numbered 8, after V lost 5 bases and J lost 5 bases. There are 15 residues in the CDR3. Germline V gives CDR1 SGHTA, CDR2 FQGTGA. Generated by immunoSEQ multiplex PCR, the TCRdb table keeps only in-frame clones and is missing some. The sample contains roughly 100,000 clones, 92% of which appear only once. The sample comes from a study of blood T cell repertoires in COVID-19. This sequence originates from a woman in her 50s with COVID-19, enrolled during active disease. The chain uses TRBV7-3 and TRBJ1-2, with 10 bases lining up with TRBD1. Sequenced input: peripheral blood. The CDR3 protein is CASSISGQGGYGYTF. CDR3 bases: TGTGCCAGCAGCATTTCCGGACAGGGGGGTTATGGCTACACCTTC.